These T cell receptor beta chains were read from a single sample in a study of T cells in Graves' hyperthyroidism and ophthalmopathy. TCRdb reanalysed the multiplex PCR reads using MiXCR and keeps one entry per CDR3 protein. The sample includes a few hundred thousand distinct CDR3 sequences, more than 15% of them seen just once. Sequenced sample: blood. The receptors originated from a woman in her twenties or thirties with Graves' hyperthyroidism. The CDR3 runs from the conserved cysteine through the conserved F or W. Each record gives: V gene, D gene, clone size, J gene, CDR3 DNA, CDR3 protein. D genes are given only for firm matches. Size tells how often a clone was seen (once, few, many) or the class of an expanded clone, and some rows leave it out.

v_gene: TRBV6-2/TRBV6-3; d_gene: TRBD2; abundance: NA; j_gene: TRBJ2-2; CDR3nt: TGTGCCACTCGGGGGGGGTCTCGGGTCACCGGGGAGCTGTTTTTT; CDR3aa: CATRGGSRVTGELFF
v_gene: TRBV30; d_gene: NA; abundance: many; j_gene: TRBJ1-5; CDR3nt: TGTGCCTGGAGTATCGACAGAAATCAGCCCCAGCATTTT; CDR3aa: CAWSIDRNQPQHF
v_gene: TRBV10-3; d_gene: TRBD1; abundance: many; j_gene: TRBJ2-7; CDR3nt: TGTGCCATCAGTGATGACAGGGTCTCCTACGAGCAGTACTTC; CDR3aa: CAISDDRVSYEQYF
v_gene: TRBV5-1; d_gene: NA; abundance: NA; j_gene: TRBJ2-5; CDR3nt: TGCGCCAGCAGCTTGGCCCAGGGATCCCAGGAGACCCAGTACTTC; CDR3aa: CASSLAQGSQETQYF
v_gene: TRBV29-1; d_gene: TRBD2; abundance: few; j_gene: TRBJ2-1; CDR3nt: TGCAGCGTTGAACCACTACTAGCGGGAACCTACAATGAGCAGTTCTTC; CDR3aa: CSVEPLLAGTYNEQFF
v_gene: TRBV20-1; d_gene: NA; abundance: few; j_gene: TRBJ1-6; CDR3nt: TGCAGTGCTAGAGTGCGCCGTGTTGGGGATTCACCCCTCCACTTT; CDR3aa: CSARVRRVGDSPLHF
v_gene: TRBV5-1; d_gene: NA; abundance: many; j_gene: TRBJ2-7; CDR3nt: TGCGCCAGCAGCTTGGCTGTCGGGACACTAGCCTACGAGCAGTACTTC; CDR3aa: CASSLAVGTLAYEQYF
v_gene: TRBV3-1; d_gene: NA; abundance: few; j_gene: TRBJ1-4; CDR3nt: TGTGCCAGCAGCCAAGATCTCCTGGGAGAAAAACTGTTTTTT; CDR3aa: CASSQDLLGEKLFF
v_gene: TRBV4-2; d_gene: TRBD2; abundance: few; j_gene: TRBJ2-5; CDR3nt: TGTGCCAGCAGCCATAGCGGGAGAATACAAGAGACCCAGTACTTC; CDR3aa: CASSHSGRIQETQYF
v_gene: TRBV3-1; d_gene: NA; abundance: NA; j_gene: TRBJ1-1; CDR3nt: TGTGCCAGCAGCCAAGATTTCGGGGGTGGTGAAGCTTTCTTT; CDR3aa: CASSQDFGGGEAFF
v_gene: TRBV2; d_gene: TRBD2; abundance: NA; j_gene: TRBJ2-3; CDR3nt: TGTGCCAGCCATTGGTGGCGACTAGCGACCACAGATACGCAGTATTTT; CDR3aa: CASHWWRLATTDTQYF
v_gene: TRBV7-2; d_gene: NA; abundance: many; j_gene: TRBJ1-1; CDR3nt: TGTGCCAGCAGCTTTTTCGGGACGGTGAACACTGAAGCTTTCTTT; CDR3aa: CASSFFGTVNTEAFF
v_gene: TRBV6-6; d_gene: NA; abundance: few; j_gene: TRBJ2-7; CDR3nt: TGTGCCAGCAGTTACGGGGACAATTACGAGCAGTACTTC; CDR3aa: CASSYGDNYEQYF
v_gene: TRBV24-1; d_gene: NA; abundance: many; j_gene: TRBJ2-7; CDR3nt: TGTGCCACCAGTGCCTCGGGCCCCGGCCACTACGAGCAGTACTTC; CDR3aa: CATSASGPGHYEQYF
v_gene: TRBV30; d_gene: TRBD2; abundance: few; j_gene: TRBJ2-3; CDR3nt: TGTGCCTGGAGCTCTAGCGGGAGTGTCACAGATACGCAGTATTTT; CDR3aa: CAWSSSGSVTDTQYF
v_gene: TRBV14; d_gene: NA; abundance: NA; j_gene: TRBJ2-3; CDR3nt: TGTGCCAGCAGCCAAGATTGGCCACTAGCCTCCACAGATACGCAGTATTTT; CDR3aa: CASSQDWPLASTDTQYF
v_gene: TRBV27; d_gene: NA; abundance: NA; j_gene: TRBJ1-6; CDR3nt: TGTGCCAGCAGTTTAGTCTGGACAGATAATTCACCCCTCCACTTT; CDR3aa: CASSLVWTDNSPLHF
v_gene: TRBV7-8; d_gene: TRBD2; abundance: many; j_gene: TRBJ2-2; CDR3nt: TGTGCCAGCAGCGGAGGACGTAGCGGGACGTCTTTAGGGGAGCTGTTTTTT; CDR3aa: CASSGGRSGTSLGELFF
v_gene: TRBV28; d_gene: NA; abundance: many; j_gene: TRBJ1-1; CDR3nt: TGTGCCAGCAGTTTCATCCTAATGAACACTGAAGCTTTCTTT; CDR3aa: CASSFILMNTEAFF
v_gene: TRBV11-2; d_gene: NA; abundance: many; j_gene: TRBJ2-7; CDR3nt: TGTGCCAGCAGCGCCCCGGGACCAACGGGTCCGGAGCAGTACTTC; CDR3aa: CASSAPGPTGPEQYF
v_gene: TRBV7-2; d_gene: NA; abundance: NA; j_gene: TRBJ1-1; CDR3nt: TGTGCCAGCAGCACGCAGCAGAACACTGAAGCTTTCTTT; CDR3aa: CASSTQQNTEAFF
v_gene: TRBV29-1; d_gene: NA; abundance: few; j_gene: TRBJ2-3; CDR3nt: TGCAGCGTTGAGTGGCAGGGCACAGATACGCAGTATTTT; CDR3aa: CSVEWQGTDTQYF
v_gene: TRBV6-1; d_gene: NA; abundance: NA; j_gene: TRBJ1-6; CDR3nt: TGTGCCAGCAGTGAAAGACAGACCCAGTCACCCCTCCACTTT; CDR3aa: CASSERQTQSPLHF
v_gene: TRBV27; d_gene: NA; abundance: few; j_gene: TRBJ2-5; CDR3nt: TGTGCCAGCAGTTTCAGGGCCCTGGAGACCCAGTACTTC; CDR3aa: CASSFRALETQYF
v_gene: TRBV7-9; d_gene: TRBD1; abundance: many; j_gene: TRBJ2-7; CDR3nt: TGTGCCAGCAGCTTAGGGGACAGGGCTACCTACGAGCAGTACTTC; CDR3aa: CASSLGDRATYEQYF
v_gene: TRBV20-1; d_gene: NA; abundance: many; j_gene: TRBJ1-1; CDR3nt: TGCAGTGCTAACAGTTTGGTGTTGACTGAAGCTTTCTTT; CDR3aa: CSANSLVLTEAFF
v_gene: TRBV4-3; d_gene: TRBD2; abundance: many; j_gene: TRBJ2-5; CDR3nt: TGCGCCAGCAGCCAAGACCCTAGCGGGACCGAAGAGACCCAGTACTTC; CDR3aa: CASSQDPSGTEETQYF
v_gene: TRBV12-3/TRBV12-4; d_gene: TRBD1; abundance: NA; j_gene: TRBJ2-4; CDR3nt: TGTGCCAGCAGCCAGGGGGATACTCGAGGGGCCAAAAACATTCAGTACTTC; CDR3aa: CASSQGDTRGAKNIQYF
v_gene: TRBV20-1; d_gene: TRBD1; abundance: NA; j_gene: TRBJ2-7; CDR3nt: TGCAGTGCTACGGCAGTTGCCTACAGGGGGCCCTACGAGCAGTACTTC; CDR3aa: CSATAVAYRGPYEQYF
v_gene: TRBV5-1; d_gene: TRBD1; abundance: many; j_gene: TRBJ2-3; CDR3nt: TGCGCCAGCAACCCGACAGGGAACACAGATACGCAGTATTTT; CDR3aa: CASNPTGNTDTQYF
v_gene: TRBV7-6; d_gene: TRBD2; abundance: NA; j_gene: TRBJ2-1; CDR3nt: TGTGCCAGCAGCTTAGAAGGACTAGCGGACTACAATGAGCAGTTCTTC; CDR3aa: CASSLEGLADYNEQFF
v_gene: TRBV27; d_gene: NA; abundance: few; j_gene: TRBJ1-2; CDR3nt: TGTGCCAGCAGTCCCTATAATGGGGGGAGAGGGGGCTACACCTTC; CDR3aa: CASSPYNGGRGGYTF
v_gene: TRBV20-1; d_gene: NA; abundance: many; j_gene: TRBJ2-7; CDR3nt: TGCAGTGCTAGAGTCGCGGGTTTCTCCTACGAGCAGTACTTC; CDR3aa: CSARVAGFSYEQYF
v_gene: TRBV20-1; d_gene: NA; abundance: NA; j_gene: TRBJ2-1; CDR3nt: TGCAGTGCTAGAGAGGTCCTGAGCTCCTACAATGAGCAGTTCTTC; CDR3aa: CSAREVLSSYNEQFF
v_gene: TRBV20-1; d_gene: NA; abundance: few; j_gene: TRBJ2-2; CDR3nt: TGCAGTGCTCTCAGGATAGTGGGCCGGGAGCTGTTTTTT; CDR3aa: CSALRIVGRELFF
v_gene: TRBV19; d_gene: TRBD1; abundance: few; j_gene: TRBJ1-4; CDR3nt: TGTGCCAGTAGTACCTTCACCGGGACAGGGGATGAAAAACTGTTTTTT; CDR3aa: CASSTFTGTGDEKLFF
v_gene: TRBV18; d_gene: NA; abundance: many; j_gene: TRBJ2-2; CDR3nt: TGTGCCAGCTCACCGACTGGACACGCGAACACCGGGGAGCTGTTTTTT; CDR3aa: CASSPTGHANTGELFF
v_gene: TRBV20-1; d_gene: NA; abundance: NA; j_gene: TRBJ1-5; CDR3nt: TGCAGTGCTAGAGCGACAGGCGCTGTTGAACAGCCCCAGCATTTT; CDR3aa: CSARATGAVEQPQHF
v_gene: TRBV12-5; d_gene: TRBD2; abundance: NA; j_gene: TRBJ2-2; CDR3nt: TGTGCTAGTGGTTTGAGTTCGGGACTAGGGAACACCGGGGAGCTGTTTTTT; CDR3aa: CASGLSSGLGNTGELFF
v_gene: TRBV28; d_gene: TRBD2; abundance: many; j_gene: TRBJ2-1; CDR3nt: TGTGCCAGCAGTCATAGACTAGCGGGAGCCAATGAGCAGTTCTTC; CDR3aa: CASSHRLAGANEQFF
v_gene: TRBV24-1; d_gene: TRBD2; abundance: many; j_gene: TRBJ2-1; CDR3nt: TGTGCCACCAGTGAAGCGAGCGGGAGAGGGAATGAGCAGTTCTTC; CDR3aa: CATSEASGRGNEQFF
v_gene: TRBV6-1; d_gene: TRBD1; abundance: NA; j_gene: TRBJ1-2; CDR3nt: TGTGCCAGCAGTGAAGCTCCGGGACAGGGAGACTATGGCTACACCTTC; CDR3aa: CASSEAPGQGDYGYTF
v_gene: TRBV6-1; d_gene: NA; abundance: few; j_gene: TRBJ2-3; CDR3nt: TGTGCCAGCAGAGGTCCATCCAAGGCTAGCACAGATACGCAGTATTTT; CDR3aa: CASRGPSKASTDTQYF